This TCR beta chain was identified during a study of T-cell reconstitution after alpha-beta-depleted transplantation in children. Unique molecular identifiers were incorporated during preparation of the TCRbeta library. MiXCR, run by TCRdb on the PCR reads, gives a single entry per CDR3 protein. The sample lists hundreds of thousands of distinct CDR3 sequences; about 33% were seen once. The germline V and J ends were trimmed by 7 bases and 3 bases, with 12 bases remaining between them. The CDR3 has 13 amino acids. Germline CDR1 and CDR2: SEHNR and FQNEAQ (reference sequence). The chain is built from TRBV7-9 and TRBJ1-1; D gene uncertain. The material sequenced was PBMCs from the stem cell graft donor, taken from the stem cell graft. The receptor was derived from a human donor who donated a stem cell graft to a child with aplastic anemia. Here the CDR3 DNA reads TGTGCCAGCACCTTTGGTAGGGACACTGAAGCTTTCTTT. It codes for CASTFGRDTEAFF. The full variable domain, with the rest looked up from reference TRBV7-9 and TRBJ1-1, is DTGVSQNPRHKITKRGQNVTFRCDPISEHNRLYWYRQTLGQGPEFLTYFQNEAQLEKSRLLSDRFSAERPKGSFSTLEIQRTEQGDSAMYLCASTFGRDTEAFFGQGTRLTVV.